Listed here are 16 T cell receptor beta chains from one sample, sequenced in a study of OX40 agonist ivuxolimab in advanced cancers. Assay: immunoSEQ multiplex PCR; the TCRdb copy retains only in-frame clones and omits some. The sample records some 46,000 clones, about 80% being singletons. The sequencing used CD4+ or CD8+ T cells sorted from blood, collected in a trial of the OX40 agonist ivuxolimab. Receptors originate from an adult with an advanced solid tumor such as melanoma, head and neck, liver or kidney cancer.

V gene TRBV6-5 combines with J gene TRBJ2-1; D remains unclear. V lost 5 bases to trimming and J lost 7 bases, with 15 bases between them. The CDR3 contains 14 residues. CDR1 and CDR2 (germline): MNHEY, SVGAGI. CDR3 in DNA: TGTGCCAGCAGTGGCTGGCAGGTTAGGAATGAGCAGTTCTTC. As protein: CASSGWQVRNEQFF.

This chain joins TRBV19 and TRBJ1-2; perhaps TRBD1 as D (5 bases). Germline V gene data show CDR1 as LNHDA and CDR2 as SQIVND (reference sequence). The CDR3 contains 14 residues. Trimming pared 3 bases from V and 6 bases from J, leaving 14 bases between. The CDR3 region has the DNA TGTGCCAGTAGTATGAAGGGGCACCGGAATGGCTACACCTTC. Its protein is CASSMKGHRNGYTF.

This chain joins TRBV5-1 and TRBJ1-4, with unresolved D. Trimming pared 3 bases from V and 0 bases from J, leaving 12 bases between. Per germline, CDR1 SGHRS and CDR2 YFSETQ. The CDR3 runs to 16 residues. CDR3 nucleotide sequence: TGCGCCAGCAGCTCATTGGACGGAGCAACTAATGAAAAACTGTTTTTT. Protein: CASSSLDGATNEKLFF.

This clone was detected a few times. In nucleotides, the CDR3 is TGTGCCAGCAGTTACTCGTCGTCCACTGAAGCTTTCTTT. Amino acids: CASSYSSSTEAFF. The chain has TRBV6-5 and TRBJ1-1; unclear D gene. The V end was cut by 0 bases, the J end by 4 bases, with 6 bases between. This CDR3 is 13 amino acids long. CDR1 is MNHEY and CDR2 is SVGAGI in the germline V gene.

CDR3 nucleotide sequence: TGTGCCAGTAGTAGGGGACAGGGTAGTTACGAGCAGTACTTC. As protein: CASSRGQGSYEQYF. The chain combines TRBV19 with TRBJ2-5; 9 positions match TRBD1. The J call may be faulty, since TRBJ2-7 better matches the DNA end. The CDR3 length is 14 residues. CDR1 and CDR2 from the germline V gene are LNHDA and SQIVND (reference sequence).

This sequence joins TRBV11-3 and TRBJ2-1; 15 nucleotides line up with TRBD2. V dropped 4 bases and J dropped 9; count of bases not matched to a gene: 7. Germline values: CDR1 SGHNT, CDR2 YENEEA. This CDR3 is 16 amino acids long. DNA for the CDR3: TGTGCCAGCAGCTCCCGGACTAGCGGGAGGGCTAGTGAGCAGTTCTTC. This sequence encodes CASSSRTSGRASEQFF.

The V gene is TRBV7-8, the J gene TRBJ1-5; possible D gene TRBD1, 6 bases. The germline V gene encodes CDR1 SGHVS and CDR2 FQNEAQ. This CDR3 region has 17 residues. V lost 2 bases, J lost 1 base, and 15 bases lay in between. In DNA form, the CDR3 reads TGTGCCAGCAGCTTAATGGGGGGGGCCTCGAGCAATCAGCCCCAGCATTTT. Protein sequence: CASSLMGGASSNQPQHF.

This chain links TRBV5-1 with TRBJ1-1; TRBD1 agrees at 8 bases. This CDR3 has 15 residues. The junction had 4 bases not matched to a gene; V was cut back by 2 bases and J by 1 base. CDR1 and CDR2 (germline): SGHRS, YFSETQ. CDR3 nucleotides: TGCGCCAGCAGCTTCCAGGGGGCCTCGAACACTGAAGCTTTCTTT. This codes for CASSFQGASNTEAFF.

This clone occurred once. The chain joins TRBV6-6 to TRBJ1-1; no firm D call. V gave up 4 bases and J gave up 7 bases, with 7 bases separating them. The CDR3 totals 11 residues. The germline V gene encodes CDR1 MNHNY and CDR2 SVGAGI (reference sequence). This chain's CDR3 is CASSSWFEAFF. CDR3 bases: TGTGCCAGCAGTTCTTGGTTTGAAGCTTTCTTT.

The chain links TRBV15 to TRBJ2-7; D unresolved. The germline CDR1 and CDR2 sequences are LNHNV and YYDKDF (reference sequence). The CDR3 spans 14 residues. The V gene lost 5 bases and the J gene lost 0 bases, with 11 bases spanning the gap. The CDR3: CATSPRVGSYEQYF. DNA of the CDR3: TGTGCCACCAGCCCTCGGGTGGGCTCCTACGAGCAGTACTTC.

V is TRBV7-2 and J is TRBJ2-7; D call uncertain. The length of the CDR3 is 13 residues. Germline V gene data show CDR1 as SGHTA and CDR2 as FQGNSA. V was clipped by 4 bases and J by 2 bases, with 9 bases between them. The CDR3 loop is CASSSRRTYEQYF. For the CDR3, the DNA is TGTGCCAGCAGCTCCCGCAGGACCTACGAGCAGTACTTC.

This chain uses TRBV7-2 with TRBJ2-1; 7 nucleotides agree with TRBD2. Per germline, CDR1 SGHTA and CDR2 FQGNSA. This CDR3 comprises 11 residues. With 3 bases clipped from V and 14 bases from J, the junction kept 4 bases outside the gene matches. This CDR3 reads CASSFVGGEFF. The CDR3 nucleotides read TGTGCCAGCAGCTTCGTGGGGGGGGAGTTCTTC. Supplemented by reference TRBV7-2 and TRBJ2-1, the full variable domain reads GAGVSQSPSNKVTEKGKDVELRCDPISGHTALYWYRQSLGQGLEFLIYFQGNSAPDKSGLPSDRFSAERTGGSVSTLTIQRTQQEDSAVYLCASSFVGGEFFGPGTRLTVL.

The chain couples TRBV25-1 to TRBJ2-5; 10 nucleotides line up with TRBD1. CDR1 and CDR2 (germline): MGHDK, SYGVNS. J lost 0 bases, V lost 6 bases, and 4 bases had no gene match. The CDR3 is made up of 15 amino acids. CDR3 DNA sequence: TGTGCCAGCAGCCGGGGACAGGGGTACCAAGAGACCCAGTACTTC. Amino acids: CASSRGQGYQETQYF.

This rearrangement joins TRBV7-2 to TRBJ1-2; tentatively, D is TRBD1 (5 bases). The length of the CDR3 is 11 residues. Trimming took off 5 bases at V and 7 bases at J, with 8 bases between the two ends. CDR1 is SGHTA, CDR2 FQGNSA, per germline. The CDR3 is CASSIRVGYTF. In DNA, the CDR3 is TGTGCCAGCAGCATCAGGGTTGGCTACACCTTC.

The chain employs TRBV2 and TRBJ1-6; 8 nucleotides line up with TRBD1. The V segment lost 8 bases and the J segment 10 bases; nucleotides outside the gene matches: 16. The CDR3 totals 16 residues. CDR1 and CDR2 from the germline V gene are SNHLY and FYNNEI. For the CDR3, the DNA is TGTGCCAGCCATCCCGGACAGGGAAGGGGAGCCTCACCCCTCCACTTT. Translation: CASHPGQGRGASPLHF.

The rearrangement links TRBV5-4 to TRBJ1-5; D remains unclear. Germline CDR1 SGHNT, CDR2 YYREEE (reference sequence). This CDR3 region has 12 residues. The V end lost 4 bases, the J end lost 3 bases, and 5 bases lay between the germline ends. The DNA of the CDR3 is TGTGCCAGCAGCATTGCCAATCAGCCCCAGCATTTT. Translated, it gives CASSIANQPQHF.